The next 4 T cell receptor beta chains were all read from a single sample in a study of early T cells in non-severe SARS-CoV-2 infection listed by TCRdb under 2021. Libraries were prepared through 5' RACE. The instrument was a NextSeq 500. TCRdb cleaned the public reads at Q25 with fastp, built clones with MiXCR and kept in-frame beta chains. Duplicate CDR3 protein sequences are folded into a single record with the most common DNA and genes. The table for this sample lists about 56,000 distinct CDR3 sequences; about 14% of them were counted only once. The ten largest account for about 4% of the sample. The sample here was whole blood, taken at baseline. These receptors came from an adult who was a healthcare worker with PCR-confirmed SARS-CoV-2 infection or an uninfected control (not recorded which).

This clonotype was detected a few times. V gene TRBV5-1 combines with J gene TRBJ1-1, with TRBD1 identical over 9 bases. The CDR3 has 12 amino acids. Losses at the gene ends were 4 bases for V and 8 bases for J; bases not matched to a gene: 3. Germline CDR1 SGHRS, CDR2 YFSETQ. CDR3 loop: CASSPGTGEAFF. In DNA form, the CDR3 reads TGCGCCAGCAGCCCCGGGACAGGGGAAGCTTTCTTT.

V is TRBV4-2 and J is TRBJ1-5; no clear D gene. Trimming left V 1 base short and J 0 bases short, with 7 bases between. CDR3 length equals 15 residues. Germline CDR1 reads LGHNA; CDR2 reads YNFKEQ. CDR3 amino acids: CASSQVGISNQPQHF. The CDR3, as DNA: TGTGCCAGCAGCCAAGTAGGCATTAGCAATCAGCCCCAGCATTTT.

CDR3 loop: CASSQRVSPLHF. CDR3 nucleotide sequence: TGTGCCAGCAGCCAGAGGGTATCACCCCTCCACTTT. The rearrangement links TRBV14 to TRBJ1-6; D is undetermined. This CDR3 spans 12 amino acids. Germline V gives CDR1 SGHDN, CDR2 FVKESK. The ends were cut back, 3 bases at V and 10 bases at J, with 7 bases in the middle.

This clonotype was seen at least ten times. V is TRBV29-1 and J is TRBJ1-2; 7 nucleotides match TRBD1. Trimming took 5 bases from V and 1 from J; bases not matched to a gene: 7. This CDR3 has 14 amino acids. Germline values: CDR1 SQVTM, CDR2 ANQGSEA. The CDR3 nucleotides are TGCAGCGTTCAGGGGACAGAGCTTAACTATGGCTACACCTTC. Its protein is CSVQGTELNYGYTF. The entire variable domain, with the rest obtained from reference TRBV29-1 and TRBJ1-2, is as follows: SAVISQKPSRDICQRGTSLTIQCQVDSQVTMMFWYRQQPGQSLTLIATANQGSEATYESGFVIDKFPISRPNLTFSTLTVSNMSPEDSSIYLCSVQGTELNYGYTFGSGTRLTVV.